Listed here are 25 T cell receptor beta chains from one sample, sequenced in a study of CD4 T cells in relation to SARS-CoV-2 and coronaviruses. The assay was immunoSEQ multiplex PCR, and TCRdb's table has in-frame clones only and misses some. Among roughly 18,000 clones, roughly 80% were seen once, and the ten largest hold around 28%. No antigens are known for them. The unexposed donors gave CD4+ T cells in about 2011-2019, prior to COVID-19. After more than eight days of culture, CD4+ T cells were isolated. The sequencing input was CD4+ T cells from PBMCs, cultured in vitro. Receptors were obtained from a human donor in good health.

The V gene is TRBV28, the J gene TRBJ2-7, with a tentative D call TRBD2 (6 bases). With 5 bases removed from V and 2 bases from J, the gap between germline ends came to 16 bases. Germline V gene sequence: CDR1 MDHEN, CDR2 SYDVKM. The CDR3 is made up of 15 amino acids. As DNA, the CDR3 is TGTGCCAGCAGTACCACGGGGCCGGGGGCCTACGAGCAGTACTTC. Its translation: CASSTTGPGAYEQYF. The whole variable domain, filled in from reference TRBV28 and TRBJ2-7, reads DVKVTQSSRYLVKRTGEKVFLECVQDMDHENMFWYRQDPGLGLRLIYFSYDVKMKEKGDIPEGYSVSREKKERFSLILESASTNQTSMYLCASSTTGPGAYEQYFGPGTRLTVT.

The genes are TRBV4-2 and TRBJ2-1; D may match TRBD1 or TRBD2 (5 bases each). Germline values: CDR1 LGHNA, CDR2 YNFKEQ. This CDR3 has 15 residues. The V and J ends lost 1 base and 5 bases respectively, with 12 bases between them. The CDR3 sequence is CASSQAGTYNNEQFF. Here the CDR3 DNA reads TGTGCCAGCAGCCAAGCCGGGACCTACAACAATGAGCAGTTCTTC.

The chain recombines TRBV13 with TRBJ1-1; D perhaps matches TRBD1 (6 bases). Looked up from germline, CDR1 is PRHDT and CDR2 is FYEKMQ (reference sequence). Trimming shortened V by 5 bases and J by 1 base, and 14 bases separated the two germline ends. CDR3 length: 15 amino acids. The CDR3 region is CASSGWDTANTEAFF. The CDR3 nucleotides read TGTGCCAGCAGCGGCTGGGACACCGCGAACACTGAAGCTTTCTTT.

V usage is TRBV5-4 and J usage is TRBJ2-2; D is possibly TRBD1 (5 bases). CDR3 length: 13 residues. V was pared by 4 bases and J by 7 bases, with 11 bases between. In germline, CDR1 is SGHNT, CDR2 YYREEE (reference sequence). CDR3 sequence reads: CASSLRDFGELFF. The CDR3 DNA is TGTGCCAGCAGCCTCAGGGATTTCGGGGAGCTGTTTTTT.

The chain links TRBV27 to TRBJ2-7; D ambiguous. V was shortened by 6 bases and J by 2 bases, with 17 bases between the two germline ends. Germline lookup yields CDR1 MNHEY and CDR2 SMNVEV (reference sequence). The CDR3 runs 15 residues. In DNA form, the CDR3 reads TGTGCCAGCAGGACGTCGTCTCCCGGGCCCTACGAGCAGTACTTC. This codes for CASRTSSPGPYEQYF.

The chain employs TRBV29-1 and TRBJ1-3; no clear D. Per germline, CDR1 SQVTM and CDR2 ANQGSEA. The V end was cut by 4 bases, the J end by 0 bases, with 13 bases between. CDR3 size: 15 residues. The CDR3 spells CSVAVGASSGNTIYF. The CDR3, as DNA: TGCAGCGTTGCGGTTGGAGCAAGCTCTGGAAACACCATATATTTT.

CDR3 sequence reads: CARSTSGKPSSYEQYF. The CDR3 nucleotides read TGTGCGCGTTCGACTAGCGGGAAGCCGAGCTCCTACGAGCAGTACTTC. The V gene is TRBV30, the J gene TRBJ2-7; 11 nucleotides agree with TRBD2. The CDR3 covers 16 residues. Looked up from germline, CDR1 is GTSNPN and CDR2 is SVGIG (reference sequence).

This clone was seen more than once but under ten times. This chain uses TRBV3-1 (or the pseudogene TRBV3-2) with TRBJ2-1; 13 nucleotides match TRBD2. Germline V gene lookup returns CDR1 LGHDT and CDR2 YNNKEL (reference sequence). The CDR3 contains 17 residues. After removal of 5 bases from V and 7 bases from J, the junction contained 11 bases not matched to a gene. CDR3 sequence (DNA): TGTGCCAGCAGCTATAAACCCCCGGGACTAGCGGGAAATGAGCAGTTCTTC. Translated: CASSYKPPGLAGNEQFF.

As concerns this clone: One end of the junction is discordant with germline, which a read error may explain. This chain links TRBV10-3 with TRBJ2-7; D is unresolved. Germline values: CDR1 ENHRY, CDR2 SYGVKD. The CDR3 runs 15 residues. The CDR3 coding sequence is TGTACCATGAGGTCGGGTCAGGAGTACTCCTACGAGCAGTACTTC. It specifies CTMRSGQEYSYEQYF.

The chain carries TRBV30 and TRBJ2-1; a possible D gene is TRBD1 (6 bases). The germline V gene encodes CDR1 GTSNPN and CDR2 SVGIG (reference sequence). The V end was cut by 4 bases, the J end by 0 bases, with 10 bases between. This CDR3 has 14 amino acids. The CDR3 sequence: CAWTEGVSYNEQFF. The CDR3 bases are TGTGCCTGGACTGAGGGGGTCTCCTACAATGAGCAGTTCTTC. Using reference TRBV30 and TRBJ2-1 for the parts outside the CDR3, the full variable domain is SQTIHQWPATLVQPVGSPLSLECTVEGTSNPNLYWYRQAAGRGLQLLFYSVGIGQISSEVPQNLSASRPQDRQFILSSKKLLLSDSGFYLCAWTEGVSYNEQFFGPGTRLTVL.

The chain carries TRBV5-1 and TRBJ2-3, with 10 bases identical to TRBD2. Germline lookup yields CDR1 SGHRS and CDR2 YFSETQ. V gave up 0 bases and J gave up 3 bases; unmatched junction bases: 4. CDR3 length: 16 residues. In DNA form, the CDR3 reads TGCGCCAGCAGCTTGGTGGTTAGCGGGAGGACAGATACGCAGTATTTT. This translates into CASSLVVSGRTDTQYF.

The rearrangement links TRBV28 to TRBJ1-5; the D gene is possibly TRBD1 (6 bases). The CDR3 spans 12 residues. Trimming removed 2 bases from V and 9 bases from J, with 8 bases in between. Germline V gene lookup returns CDR1 MDHEN and CDR2 SYDVKM. The CDR3 loop is CASSLGTLPQHF. The DNA of the CDR3 is TGTGCCAGCAGTTTAGGGACATTGCCCCAGCATTTT.

A word on this clone: Compared with germline, one end of the junction differs, possibly owing to a read error. V gene TRBV10-3 combines with J gene TRBJ1-6; 7 nucleotides line up with TRBD1. The CDR3 length is 14 residues. In germline, CDR1 is ENHRY, CDR2 SYGVKD. CDR3 protein: CAISGGQDFSSLHF. CDR3 coding DNA: TGTGCCATCAGTGGAGGACAGGATTTTTCATCCCTCCACTTT.

This clone was counted between two and nine times. V is TRBV3-1 (or the pseudogene TRBV3-2) and J is TRBJ2-1, with TRBD2 identical over 8 bases. V lost 7 bases to trimming and J lost 15 bases; unmatched junction nucleotides: 14. This CDR3 contains 13 residues. The V gene's germline CDR1 is LGHDT and CDR2 YNNKEL (reference sequence). For the CDR3, the DNA is TGTGCCAGCACCCGCGAGGCTAGCGGGCGGACGTTCTTC. It yields the protein CASTREASGRTFF.

This chain joins TRBV6-5 and TRBJ2-5; 11 bases map to TRBD1. From germline, CDR1 is MNHEY and CDR2 SVGAGI. The CDR3 is 13 residues long. The V gene end was trimmed by 11 bases and the J gene end by 5 bases; junction bases not matched to a gene: 7. The CDR3 DNA reads TGTGCCGGCGGACAGGGGGCCTGGGAGACCCAGTACTTC. As protein: CAGGQGAWETQYF.

The CDR3 DNA reads TGTGCCAGCAGAAAAGAGGGGGGCAGGGGCGCTGAAGCTTTCTTT. This gives the protein CASRKEGGRGAEAFF. V and J are TRBV7-9 and TRBJ1-1; TRBD1 is a possible D gene (6 bases). The CDR3 runs 15 residues. V was pared by 6 bases and J by 6 bases, with 20 bases between. Germline CDR1 SEHNR, CDR2 FQNEAQ (reference sequence).

The rearrangement uses TRBV2 and TRBJ1-5; 10 bases map to TRBD1. Trimming cost V 6 bases and J 5 bases; bases outside gene matches: 10. Germline values: CDR1 SNHLY, CDR2 FYNNEI. The CDR3 length is 16 residues. CDR3 region: CASRPNPGQGYQPQHF. CDR3 coding DNA: TGTGCCAGCAGACCCAACCCGGGACAGGGGTATCAGCCCCAGCATTTT.

This clone was observed a few times. The chain uses TRBV3-1 (or the pseudogene TRBV3-2) and TRBJ1-1; D not resolved. CDR3 length equals 13 residues. V lost 3 bases to trimming and J lost 2 bases, with 7 bases between them. The germline CDR1 and CDR2 sequences are LGHDT and YNNKEL (reference sequence). The CDR3 coding sequence is TGTGCCAGCAGCCAGGTCACAAACACTGAAGCTTTCTTT. It specifies CASSQVTNTEAFF.

The rearrangement links TRBV11-1 to TRBJ1-1, with unresolved D. With 2 bases removed from V and 5 bases from J, the gap between germline ends came to 9 bases. The CDR3 covers 13 residues. Germline CDR1 reads SGHAT; CDR2 reads FQDESV (reference sequence). The CDR3 DNA sequence: TGTGCCAGCAGCTTATCCAGCGGGACTGAAGCTTTCTTT. Its translation is CASSLSSGTEAFF.

V and J are TRBV2 and TRBJ1-4; D is perhaps TRBD1 (5 bases). Germline CDR1 SNHLY, CDR2 FYNNEI. V was clipped by 7 bases and J by 8 bases, with 20 bases between them. This CDR3 has 15 residues. The CDR3 loop is CASKVGTSAREKLFF. The CDR3 nucleotides read TGTGCCAGCAAGGTGGGGACCTCGGCGCGAGAAAAACTGTTTTTT.

The V gene is TRBV10-2, the J gene TRBJ2-7; 7 bases map to TRBD1. The V gene's germline CDR1 is WSHSY and CDR2 SAAADI. V was clipped by 5 bases and J by 5 bases; unmatched bases: 6. This CDR3 region has 13 residues. CDR3 loop: CASSTDRANEQYF. The CDR3 DNA sequence: TGCGCCAGCAGTACCGACAGGGCCAACGAGCAGTACTTC.

In nucleotides, the CDR3 is TGTGCCAGCAGCTTTGACAGGATTGGCGGCTACACCTTC. Amino acid sequence: CASSFDRIGGYTF. V is TRBV5-4 and J is TRBJ1-2; TRBD1 might be the D (6 bases). Trimming pared 2 bases from V and 8 bases from J, leaving 13 bases between. CDR3 length: 13 amino acids. In germline, CDR1 is SGHNT, CDR2 YYREEE (reference sequence).

The chain's CDR3 is CASSQTTGASNEKLFF. The CDR3 nucleotides are TGTGCCAGCTCCCAAACGACAGGGGCATCTAATGAAAAACTGTTTTTT. The rearrangement joins TRBV18 to TRBJ1-4, with 8 positions matching TRBD1. This CDR3 is built from 16 residues. V lost 6 bases to trimming and J lost 3 bases; unmatched junction nucleotides: 9. In germline, CDR1 is KGHSH, CDR2 LQKENI. Based on the CDR3 plus reference TRBV18 and TRBJ1-4, the full variable domain is NAGVMQNPRHLVRRRGQEARLRCSPMKGHSHVYWYRQLPEEGLKFMVYLQKENIIDESGMPKERFSAEFPKEGPSILRIQQVVRGDSAAYFCASSQTTGASNEKLFFGSGTQLSVL.

CDR3 region: CASSVLGGAPSYEQYF. The CDR3 DNA reads as TGTGCCAGCAGCGTCCTAGGGGGAGCCCCCTCCTACGAGCAGTACTTC. The rearrangement uses TRBV9 and TRBJ2-7; possibly TRBD1 for D (6 bases). Looked up from germline, CDR1 is SGDLS and CDR2 is YYNGEE. Trimming removed 2 bases at V and 0 bases at J, with 15 bases between. The CDR3 covers 16 residues.

CDR3 nucleotides: TGCGCCAGCAGCTTGGGTCTCCCAGGGATGGGTGAAAAACTGTTTTTT. Translating gives CASSLGLPGMGEKLFF. V is TRBV5-1 and J is TRBJ1-4; tentative D call: TRBD1 (5 bases). There are 16 residues in the CDR3. Germline CDR1 reads SGHRS; CDR2 reads YFSETQ. V gave up 0 bases and J gave up 7 bases, with 16 bases separating them. The full variable domain, in which reference TRBV5-1 and TRBJ1-4 provide the parts outside the CDR3, is KAGVTQTPRYLIKTRGQQVTLSCSPISGHRSVSWYQQTPGQGLQFLFEYFSETQRNKGNFPGRFSGRQFSNSRSEMNVSTLELGDSALYLCASSLGLPGMGEKLFFGSGTQLSVL.